The subject of this entry is one TCR beta chain. Seattle patients were enrolled during active infection and followed longitudinally. The CDR3 runs to 14 residues. Trimming pared 5 bases from V and 1 base from J, leaving 11 bases between. Germline V gene sequence: CDR1 SQVTM, CDR2 ANQGSEA. This sample was included in a study of blood T cell repertoires in COVID-19. Study as a whole: Italy, Spain and the United States were the sources of the convalescent and acute COVID-19 samples. T cells, B-cell-depleted T cells, or PBMCs supplied cDNA or gDNA.

Original analysis: Nucleated cell number was recorded as an estimate derived from reference gene primer amplification. Assay: immunoSEQ multiplex PCR; the TCRdb copy retains only in-frame clones and omits some. Clone size and V and J calls were adopted from that table, with D and trimming inferred from the DNA. This table has 150,000 to 200,000 clones, around four fifths appearing once. The sequence was collected from a woman aged 70 to 79 with COVID-19, enrolled during active disease. The rearrangement joins TRBV29-1 to TRBJ2-2; weak D call: TRBD2 (5 bases). What was sequenced was peripheral blood. This chain's CDR3 is CSVMGAENTGELFF. CDR3 coding DNA: TGCAGCGTTATGGGAGCGGAGAACACCGGGGAGCTGTTTTTT.